The 24 T cell receptor beta chains below all came from one sample that was sequenced in a study of CD8+CD57+ T cells in acquired aplastic anemia. Profiles of TCR beta VDJ and CDR3 were generated from a genomic DNA template. TCRdb re-derived calls from the reads in MiXCR, one entry per CDR3 protein. Found here are over 150,000 distinct CDR3 sequences, 60% to 80% of them singletons; the top ten hold approximately 42%. Sequenced patients had shown CD8+CD57+ cell expansion by flow cytometry. The sequencing sample was made of sorted CD4+, CD8+, or CD8+CD57+ T cells (not recorded which) from PBMCs. All receptors come from a human donor with aplastic anemia.

This clonotype has more than one count but fewer than ten. The chain is built from TRBV9 and TRBJ1-2; D is perhaps TRBD1 (6 bases). Germline-derived CDR1 and CDR2 are SGDLS and YYNGEE. V was clipped by 3 bases and J by 3 bases, with 18 bases between them. CDR3 length equals 16 residues. The CDR3 sequence is CASSAGGGGAYYGYTF. CDR3 nucleotides: TGTGCCAGCAGCGCGGGGGGGGGGGGCGCTTACTATGGCTACACCTTC.

As concerns this clonotype: This may come from a read error, since a much larger clone is one base off. This chain joins TRBV4-3 and TRBJ1-1, with a possible D match to TRBD1 (6 bases). The CDR3 is made up of 16 amino acids. The germline V gene has CDR1 LGHNA and CDR2 YSLEER. V lost 0 bases and J 4 bases, leaving 15 bases between the germline ends. The CDR3 is CASSQDWGGLGTEAFF. CDR3 sequence (DNA): TGCGCCAGCAGCCAAGATTGGGGGGGGCTAGGCACTGAAGCTTTCTTT.

This chain links TRBV20-1 with TRBJ2-1; possible D gene TRBD1, 6 bases. Trimming cost V 6 bases and J 5 bases, with 17 bases left between them. CDR3 size: 14 residues. Germline assignment: CDR1 DFQATT and CDR2 SNEGSKA (reference sequence). CDR3 in amino acids: CSASSDRDNNEQFF. The CDR3 DNA follows: TGCAGTGCCAGCAGTGACCGGGACAACAATGAGCAGTTCTTC.

This chain joins TRBV20-1 and TRBJ2-7; no definite D call. The CDR3 covers 13 residues. Germline V lookup: CDR1 DFQATT, CDR2 SNEGSKA (reference sequence). V was cut by 6 bases and J by 3 bases, with 15 bases left in between. CDR3 bases: TGCAGTGCCAAAACTCCACAGTTCTACGAGCAGTACTTC. Protein sequence: CSAKTPQFYEQYF.

At least ten counts were recorded for this clonotype. V usage is TRBV5-1 and J usage is TRBJ1-1; 8 bases align to TRBD1. Unmatched junction bases numbered 7, after V lost 4 bases and J lost 2 bases. The CDR3 length is 15 residues. Germline V gene sequence: CDR1 SGHRS, CDR2 YFSETQ. The CDR3 protein is CASSLRTGRNTEAFF. CDR3 in DNA: TGCGCCAGCAGCCTGAGGACAGGGCGAAACACTGAAGCTTTCTTT.

The chain recombines TRBV7-8 with TRBJ2-7; D perhaps matches TRBD1 (6 bases). There are 14 residues in the CDR3. Germline CDR1 SGHVS, CDR2 FQNEAQ. V was cut by 6 bases and J by 0 bases, with 12 bases left in between. The CDR3 spells CASSARTDSYEQYF. CDR3 in DNA: TGTGCCAGCAGTGCACGGACAGACTCCTACGAGCAGTACTTC.

In its sample, this clonotype was seen a few times. The rearrangement joins TRBV25-1 to TRBJ2-7; D ambiguous. Germline CDR1 is MGHDK and CDR2 is SYGVNS. V shed 1 base and J shed 2 bases, with 12 bases lying between them. CDR3 length: 15 residues. CDR3 amino acids: CASSESGGVAYEQYF. CDR3 DNA: TGTGCCAGCAGTGAATCCGGCGGAGTGGCCTACGAGCAGTACTTC.

The genes are TRBV7-9 and TRBJ2-1; 13 bases agree with TRBD2. CDR1 SEHNR and CDR2 FQNEAQ come from the germline V gene (reference sequence). The trim removed 5 bases at V and 8 bases at J, leaving 6 bases unmatched. The CDR3 contains 15 residues. CDR3 sequence reads: CASSQLAGGPYEQFF. CDR3 bases: TGTGCCAGCAGCCAACTAGCGGGGGGGCCCTATGAGCAGTTCTTC.

The rearrangement links TRBV15 to TRBJ2-7; D uncertain. CDR3 length: 15 residues. The V gene lost 1 base and the J gene lost 3 bases, with 13 bases spanning the gap. Germline V CDR1 and CDR2: LNHNV, YYDKDF (reference sequence). The CDR3 spells CATSRGRAGSYEQYF. The CDR3 region has the DNA TGTGCCACCAGCAGAGGTCGAGCAGGAAGCTACGAGCAGTACTTC. The whole variable domain, filled in from reference TRBV15 and TRBJ2-7, reads DAMVIQNPRYQVTQFGKPVTLSCSQTLNHNVMYWYQQKSSQAPKLLFHYYDKDFNNEADTPDNFQSRRPNTSFCFLDIRSPGLGDTAMYLCATSRGRAGSYEQYFGPGTRLTVT.

The V and J genes are TRBV5-4 and TRBJ2-7; D gene unclear. Germline values: CDR1 SGHNT, CDR2 YYREEE (reference sequence). V dropped 3 bases and J dropped 6 bases, with 10 bases sitting between them. The CDR3 loop spans 12 amino acids. The CDR3 region is CASSSGSAEQYF. As DNA, the CDR3 is TGTGCCAGCAGCTCAGGTTCGGCCGAGCAGTACTTC.

The chain recombines TRBV20-1 with TRBJ2-5, with 7 bases identical to TRBD2. From germline, CDR1 is DFQATT and CDR2 SNEGSKA (reference sequence). The CDR3 has 14 residues. Trimming took 6 bases from V and 0 from J; bases not matched to a gene: 7. The CDR3 coding sequence is TGCAGTGCAAGCCCCGGGACTAACCAAGAGACCCAGTACTTC. This encodes CSASPGTNQETQYF.

The chain is built from TRBV20-1 and TRBJ2-3; D is tentatively TRBD1 or TRBD2 (5 bases each). Trimming removed 5 bases at V and 2 bases at J, with 17 bases between. Per germline, CDR1 DFQATT and CDR2 SNEGSKA (reference sequence). This CDR3 spans 15 amino acids. The CDR3: CSARDRRAYTDTQYF. As DNA, the CDR3 is TGCAGTGCTCGGGACCGGCGGGCGTACACAGATACGCAGTATTTT.

This clonotype occurred once. The rearrangement links TRBV5-4 to TRBJ1-4; TRBD1 agrees at 8 bases. Germline-derived CDR1 and CDR2 are SGHNT and YYREEE (reference sequence). The CDR3 contains 13 residues. Losses at the gene ends were 8 bases for V and 8 bases for J; bases not matched to a gene: 8. CDR3 nucleotides: TGTGCCAGTGGACAGGGCTTTTCGGAAAAACTGTTTTTT. Translated, it gives CASGQGFSEKLFF.

V gene TRBV5-1 combines with J gene TRBJ1-6, with a weak D call TRBD1 (5 bases). The CDR3 totals 15 residues. Germline V gene lookup returns CDR1 SGHRS and CDR2 YFSETQ. V lost 4 bases, J lost 8 bases, and 16 bases lay in between. The CDR3 coding sequence is TGCGCCAGCAGCCCGTCGGGGACCAGGGATTCACCCCTCCACTTT. As protein: CASSPSGTRDSPLHF.

At least ten counts were recorded for this clonotype. The rearrangement uses TRBV19 and TRBJ2-3, with D perhaps TRBD1 (5 bases). The CDR3 extends over 15 amino acids. Looked up from germline, CDR1 is LNHDA and CDR2 is SQIVND (reference sequence). The V and J ends lost 6 bases and 3 bases respectively, with 16 bases between them. The CDR3 here is CASSRDQGLTDTQYF. The CDR3, as DNA: TGTGCCAGTAGCCGAGACCAGGGTCTGACAGATACGCAGTATTTT.

This chain connects TRBV24-1 to TRBJ2-1; D is uncertain. This CDR3 contains 12 residues. Trimming took 4 bases from V and 8 from J, leaving 8 bases between them. Germline V gene lookup returns CDR1 KGHDR and CDR2 SFDVKD. CDR3 protein: CATSEYDDEQFF. For the CDR3, the DNA is TGTGCCACCAGTGAGTACGATGATGAGCAGTTCTTC.

The chain combines TRBV7-3 with TRBJ2-1; possibly TRBD1 or TRBD2 for D (6 bases each). Germline-derived CDR1 and CDR2 are SGHTA and FQGTGA. Trimming removed 6 bases at V and 7 bases at J, with 16 bases between. This CDR3 is built from 14 residues. The CDR3 spells CASRGSGGRNEQFF. DNA for the CDR3: TGTGCCAGCAGGGGGAGTGGGGGGCGAAATGAGCAGTTCTTC.

The chain has TRBV19 and TRBJ2-3; D is unclear. Germline V gene lookup returns CDR1 LNHDA and CDR2 SQIVND (reference sequence). The CDR3 length is 16 residues. Trimming took off 3 bases at V and 0 bases at J, with 13 bases between the two ends. The CDR3 spells CASSMWAALSTDTQYF. Written as DNA, the CDR3 is TGTGCCAGTAGTATGTGGGCAGCCCTAAGCACAGATACGCAGTATTTT.

This clonotype was detected a few times. The genes are TRBV10-3 and TRBJ2-7; tentative D call: TRBD1 (5 bases). The CDR3 contains 14 residues. V gave up 3 bases and J gave up 0 bases, with 9 bases separating them. Germline-derived CDR1 and CDR2 are ENHRY and SYGVKD. The CDR3 reads CAISEMTDSYEQYF. CDR3 in DNA: TGTGCCATCAGTGAAATGACAGACTCCTACGAGCAGTACTTC.

V is TRBV15 and J is TRBJ2-3, with D unclear. Trimming stripped 0 bases from V and 0 bases from J, with 13 bases between. This CDR3 is 17 amino acids long. Germline-derived CDR1 and CDR2 are LNHNV and YYDKDF (reference sequence). The CDR3 is CATSRDKKQISTDTQYF. The DNA of the CDR3 is TGTGCCACCAGCAGAGATAAGAAACAGATAAGCACAGATACGCAGTATTTT.

The J gene is TRBJ2-7, the V gene TRBV20-1; D is possibly TRBD1 (6 bases). V gave up 1 base and J gave up 3 bases, with 7 bases separating them. CDR1 is DFQATT, CDR2 SNEGSKA, per germline (reference sequence). The CDR3 runs to 12 residues. CDR3 DNA sequence: TGCAGTGCTAGAGTCAGGGGCTACGAGCAGTACTTC. It translates to CSARVRGYEQYF.

As DNA, the CDR3 is TGTGCCAGCAGCTTGGCCAGAGCCGGCTACACCTTC. Its protein is CASSLARAGYTF. The chain is built from TRBV5-6 and TRBJ1-2; D not resolved. Looked up from germline, CDR1 is SGHDT and CDR2 is YYEEEE. With 0 bases removed from V and 8 bases from J, the gap between germline ends came to 8 bases. The CDR3 runs 12 residues.

V is TRBV2 and J is TRBJ2-5, with D perhaps matching TRBD1 (5 bases). This CDR3 is 15 amino acids long. V was shortened by 4 bases and J by 4 bases, with 16 bases between the two germline ends. CDR1 and CDR2 from the germline V gene are SNHLY and FYNNEI. This CDR3 reads CASSGWGLLGETQYF. CDR3 bases: TGTGCCAGCAGTGGATGGGGCCTACTTGGAGAGACCCAGTACTTC.

The genes are TRBV5-1 and TRBJ2-1; 12 bases map to TRBD2. V lost 8 bases to trimming and J lost 7 bases; unmatched junction nucleotides: 7. Germline V gene sequence: CDR1 SGHRS, CDR2 YFSETQ. The CDR3 has 14 residues. The CDR3 nucleotides are TGCGCCAGTAAACTAGCGGGGGGTAGTAATGAGCAGTTCTTC. Translation gives CASKLAGGSNEQFF.